The clone carrying this T cell receptor beta chain appeared once. The PCR had 60 Vbeta and 13 Jbeta primers. Using immunoSEQ multiplex PCR, the repertoire was profiled, and TCRdb retains in-frame clones only, with some absent. This sample has over 130,000 clones, with just under 85% found just once. The sample belongs to a study of cytomegalovirus exposure and HLA in healthy donors. In germline, CDR1 is SGHRS, CDR2 YFSETQ. The CDR3 totals 16 residues. The V segment lost 4 bases and the J segment 2 bases; nucleotides outside the gene matches: 8. This clonotype was sampled from a man aged 30 to 45 in good health and CMV-seropositive. The chain carries TRBV5-1 and TRBJ2-5; 10 nucleotides align to TRBD2. Sequencing was performed on PBMCs. CDR3 bases: TGCGCCAGCAGCGGACCTAGCGGGAGTATACAAGAGACCCAGTACTTC. It codes for CASSGPSGSIQETQYF.